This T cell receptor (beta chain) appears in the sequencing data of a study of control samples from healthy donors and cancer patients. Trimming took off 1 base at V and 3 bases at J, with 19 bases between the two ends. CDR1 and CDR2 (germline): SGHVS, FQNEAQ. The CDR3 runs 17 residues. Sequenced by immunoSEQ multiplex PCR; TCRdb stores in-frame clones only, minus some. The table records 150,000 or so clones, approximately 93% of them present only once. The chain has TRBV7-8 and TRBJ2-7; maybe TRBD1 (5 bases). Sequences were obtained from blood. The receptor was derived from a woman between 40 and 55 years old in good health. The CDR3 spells CASSLDPLGAYFYEQYF. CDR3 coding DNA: TGTGCCAGCAGCTTAGATCCCCTAGGGGCCTACTTCTACGAGCAGTACTTC.